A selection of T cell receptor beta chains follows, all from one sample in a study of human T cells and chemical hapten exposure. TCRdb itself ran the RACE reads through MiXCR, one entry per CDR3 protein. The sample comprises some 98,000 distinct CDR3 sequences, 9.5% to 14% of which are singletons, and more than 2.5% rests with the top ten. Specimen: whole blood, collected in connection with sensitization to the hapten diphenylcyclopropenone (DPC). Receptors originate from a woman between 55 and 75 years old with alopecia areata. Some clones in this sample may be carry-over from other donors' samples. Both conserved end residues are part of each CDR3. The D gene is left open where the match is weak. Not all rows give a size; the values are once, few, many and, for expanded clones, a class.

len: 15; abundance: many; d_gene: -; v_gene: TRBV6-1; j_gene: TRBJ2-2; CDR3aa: CASARGDSDTGELFF; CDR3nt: TGTGCCAGCGCCCGAGGGGACTCCGACACCGGGGAGCTGTTTTTT
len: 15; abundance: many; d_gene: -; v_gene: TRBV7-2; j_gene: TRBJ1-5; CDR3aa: CASSRGSRGRQPQHF; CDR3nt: TGTGCCAGCAGCCGAGGGTCTAGGGGCCGGCAGCCCCAGCATTTT
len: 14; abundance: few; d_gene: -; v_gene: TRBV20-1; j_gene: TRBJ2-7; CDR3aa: CSARDRQVRREQYF; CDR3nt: TGCAGTGCTAGAGATCGCCAGGTTCGACGGGAGCAGTACTTC
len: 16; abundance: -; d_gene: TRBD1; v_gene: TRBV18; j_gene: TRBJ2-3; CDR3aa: CASSLTPGQTTDTQYF; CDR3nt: TGTGCCAGCTCACTAACTCCGGGACAGACCACAGATACGCAGTATTTT
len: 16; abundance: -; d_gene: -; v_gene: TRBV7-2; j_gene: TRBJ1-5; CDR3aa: CASSPGPQGRNQPQHF; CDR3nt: TGTGCCAGCAGCCCTGGGCCGCAGGGTCGCAATCAGCCCCAGCATTTT
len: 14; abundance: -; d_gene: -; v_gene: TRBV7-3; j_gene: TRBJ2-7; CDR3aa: CASSPSSGPYEQYF; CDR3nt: TGTGCCAGCAGCCCCTCCTCTGGGCCCTACGAGCAGTACTTC
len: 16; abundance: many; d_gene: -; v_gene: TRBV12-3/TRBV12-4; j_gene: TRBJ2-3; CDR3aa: CASSFGEIKRTDTQYF; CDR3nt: TGTGCCAGCAGTTTCGGAGAAATAAAACGCACAGATACGCAGTATTTT
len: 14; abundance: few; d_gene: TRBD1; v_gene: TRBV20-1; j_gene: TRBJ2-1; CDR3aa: CSARGIGTGVEQFF; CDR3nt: TGCAGTGCTAGGGGCATCGGGACAGGGGTTGAGCAGTTCTTC
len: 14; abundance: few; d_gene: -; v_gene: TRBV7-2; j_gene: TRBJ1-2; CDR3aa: CASSSPGVNYGYTF; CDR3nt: TGTGCCAGCAGCTCTCCGGGGGTGAACTATGGCTACACCTTC
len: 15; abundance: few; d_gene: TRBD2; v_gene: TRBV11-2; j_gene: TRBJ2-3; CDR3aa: CASSPGSGGGDTQYF; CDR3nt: TGTGCCAGCTCTCCGGGTAGCGGGGGGGGAGATACGCAGTATTTT
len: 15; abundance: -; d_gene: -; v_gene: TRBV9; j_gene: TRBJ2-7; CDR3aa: CASSVGPGSTYEQYF; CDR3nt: TGTGCCAGCAGCGTAGGTCCGGGGTCAACCTACGAGCAGTACTTC
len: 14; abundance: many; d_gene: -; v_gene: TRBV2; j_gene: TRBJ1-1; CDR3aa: CASSAGAIANEAFF; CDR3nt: TGTGCCAGCAGTGCGGGGGCTATAGCTAATGAAGCTTTCTTT
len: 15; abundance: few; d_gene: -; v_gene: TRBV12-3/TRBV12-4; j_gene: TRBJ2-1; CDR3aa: CASSFSGAKGNEQFF; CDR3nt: TGTGCCAGCAGTTTTTCGGGAGCCAAAGGGAATGAGCAGTTCTTC
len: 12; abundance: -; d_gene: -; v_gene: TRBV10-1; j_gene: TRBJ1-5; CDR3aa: CASSEDSQPQHF; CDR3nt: TGCGCCAGCAGTGAGGACAGCCAGCCCCAGCATTTT
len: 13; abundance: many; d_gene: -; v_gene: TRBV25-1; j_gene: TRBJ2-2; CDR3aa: CASSHSNTGELFF; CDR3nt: TGTGCCAGCAGTCACAGTAACACCGGGGAGCTGTTTTTT
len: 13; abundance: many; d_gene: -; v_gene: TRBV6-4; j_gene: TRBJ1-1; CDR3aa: CASSRTMNTEAFF; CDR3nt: TGTGCCAGCAGTCGGACCATGAACACTGAAGCTTTCTTT
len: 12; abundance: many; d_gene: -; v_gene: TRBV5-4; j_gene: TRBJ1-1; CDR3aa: CASSPKNTEAFF; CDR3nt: TGTGCCAGCAGCCCCAAAAACACTGAAGCTTTCTTT
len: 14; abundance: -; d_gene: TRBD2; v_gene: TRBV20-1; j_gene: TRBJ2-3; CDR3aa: CSAVLAGHTDTQYF; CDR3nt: TGCAGTGCTGTGTTAGCGGGGCACACAGATACGCAGTATTTT
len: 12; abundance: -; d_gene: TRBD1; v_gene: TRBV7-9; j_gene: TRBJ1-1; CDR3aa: CASTTGGMKAFF; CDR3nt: TGTGCCAGCACCACAGGGGGCATGAAAGCTTTCTTT
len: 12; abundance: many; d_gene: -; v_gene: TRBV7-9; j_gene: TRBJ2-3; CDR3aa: CASSLVDRTQYF; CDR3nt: TGTGCCAGCAGCTTAGTGGATCGCACGCAGTATTTT
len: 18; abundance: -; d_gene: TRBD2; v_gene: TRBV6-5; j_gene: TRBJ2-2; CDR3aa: CASSYGLAGGPSGGELFF; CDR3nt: TGTGCCAGCAGTTACGGGCTAGCGGGGGGGCCGTCGGGCGGGGAGCTGTTTTTT
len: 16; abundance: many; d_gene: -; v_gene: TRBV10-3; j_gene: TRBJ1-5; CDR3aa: CAISGSRADSNQPQHF; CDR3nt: TGTGCCATCAGTGGTAGTCGGGCTGATAGCAATCAGCCCCAGCATTTT
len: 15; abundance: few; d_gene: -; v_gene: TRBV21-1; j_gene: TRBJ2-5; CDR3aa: CASSADSGAQETQYF; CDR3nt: TGTGCCAGCAGCGCGGACAGCGGGGCGCAAGAGACCCAGTACTTC
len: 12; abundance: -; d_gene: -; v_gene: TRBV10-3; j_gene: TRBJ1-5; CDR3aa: CAIRGDNQPQHF; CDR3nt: TGTGCCATCAGAGGGGACAATCAGCCCCAGCATTTT
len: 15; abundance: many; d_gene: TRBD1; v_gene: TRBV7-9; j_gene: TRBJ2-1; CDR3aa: CASSQTGFSYNEQFF; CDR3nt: TGTGCCAGCAGCCAGACAGGGTTCTCCTACAATGAGCAGTTCTTC
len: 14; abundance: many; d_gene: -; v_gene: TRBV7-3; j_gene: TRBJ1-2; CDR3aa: CASPPPESNYGYTF; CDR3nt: TGTGCCAGCCCCCCTCCAGAATCTAACTATGGCTACACCTTC
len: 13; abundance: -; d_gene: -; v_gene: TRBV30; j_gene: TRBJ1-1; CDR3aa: CAWSVSLSTEAFF; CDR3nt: TGTGCCTGGAGTGTAAGCCTGAGTACTGAAGCTTTCTTT
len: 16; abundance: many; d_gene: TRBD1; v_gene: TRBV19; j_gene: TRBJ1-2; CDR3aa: CASSVVTGTGHYGYTF; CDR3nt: TGTGCCAGTAGTGTGGTGACCGGGACAGGGCACTATGGCTACACCTTC
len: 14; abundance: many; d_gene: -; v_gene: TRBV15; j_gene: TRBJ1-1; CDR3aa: CATSRDRGNTEAFF; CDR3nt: TGTGCCACCAGCAGAGACAGGGGGAACACTGAAGCTTTCTTT
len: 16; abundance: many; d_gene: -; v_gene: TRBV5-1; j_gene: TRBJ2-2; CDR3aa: CASSTSHGGNTGELFF; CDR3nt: TGCGCCAGCAGTACCTCTCACGGGGGGAACACCGGGGAGCTGTTTTTT
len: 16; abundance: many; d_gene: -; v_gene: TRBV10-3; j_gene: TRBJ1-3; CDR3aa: CATFDLTGNSGNTIYF; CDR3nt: TGTGCCACTTTTGACCTCACAGGGAATTCTGGAAACACCATATATTTT
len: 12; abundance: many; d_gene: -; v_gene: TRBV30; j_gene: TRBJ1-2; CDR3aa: CAWSLTSGVYTF; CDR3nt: TGTGCCTGGAGTCTCACGTCAGGCGTCTACACCTTC
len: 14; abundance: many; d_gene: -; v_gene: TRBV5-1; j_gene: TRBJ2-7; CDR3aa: CASKQRGSGYEQYF; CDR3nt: TGCGCCAGCAAACAACGGGGCAGTGGCTACGAGCAGTACTTC
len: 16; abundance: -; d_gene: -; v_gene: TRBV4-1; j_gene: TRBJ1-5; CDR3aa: CASSLTGMELNQPQHF; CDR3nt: TGCGCCAGCAGCCTCACCGGCATGGAGCTAAATCAGCCCCAGCATTTT
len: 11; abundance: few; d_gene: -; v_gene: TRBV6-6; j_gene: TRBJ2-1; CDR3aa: CASNGHNEQFF; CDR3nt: TGTGCCAGCAACGGTCACAATGAGCAGTTCTTC
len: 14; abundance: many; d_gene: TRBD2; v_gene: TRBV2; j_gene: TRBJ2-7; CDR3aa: CASRTSGGPYEQYF; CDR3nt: TGTGCCAGTAGGACTAGCGGGGGCCCTTACGAGCAGTACTTC
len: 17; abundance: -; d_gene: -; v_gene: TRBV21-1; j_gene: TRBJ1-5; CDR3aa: CASSKIGDGYSNQPQHF; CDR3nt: TGTGCCAGCAGCAAAATCGGGGACGGCTATAGCAATCAGCCCCAGCATTTT
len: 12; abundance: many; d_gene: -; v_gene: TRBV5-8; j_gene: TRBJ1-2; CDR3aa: CASSFDRLGYTF; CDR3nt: TGTGCCAGCAGCTTTGACAGGTTGGGCTACACCTTC
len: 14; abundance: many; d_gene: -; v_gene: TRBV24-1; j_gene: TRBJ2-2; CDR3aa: CATSDPGDPGELFF; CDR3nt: TGTGCCACCAGTGATCCAGGGGATCCGGGGGAGCTGTTTTTT
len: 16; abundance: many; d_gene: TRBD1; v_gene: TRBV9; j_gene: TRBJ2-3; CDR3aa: CASSSAGTGEVDTQYF; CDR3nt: TGTGCCAGCAGCTCCGCCGGGACAGGGGAGGTAGATACGCAGTATTTT
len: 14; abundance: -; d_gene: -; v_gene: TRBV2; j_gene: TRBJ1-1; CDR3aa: CASTLGVFKGEAFF; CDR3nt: TGTGCCAGCACCCTGGGGGTTTTTAAAGGGGAAGCTTTCTTT
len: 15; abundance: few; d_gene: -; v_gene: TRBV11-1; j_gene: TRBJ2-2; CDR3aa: CASTLTRGSTGELFF; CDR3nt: TGTGCCAGCACCCTGACCCGGGGCTCCACCGGGGAGCTGTTTTTT
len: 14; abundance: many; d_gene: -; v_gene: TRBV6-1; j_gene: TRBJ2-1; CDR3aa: CASSATGPHNEQFF; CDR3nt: TGTGCCAGCAGTGCCACGGGACCGCACAATGAGCAGTTCTTC
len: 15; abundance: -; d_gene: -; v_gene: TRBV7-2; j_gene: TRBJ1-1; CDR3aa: CASSLGMAVNTEAFF; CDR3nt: TGTGCCAGCAGCTTAGGCATGGCCGTGAACACTGAAGCTTTCTTT
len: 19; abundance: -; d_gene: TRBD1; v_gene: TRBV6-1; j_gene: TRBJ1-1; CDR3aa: CASRTGQGAFSNRRAEAFF; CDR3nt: TGTGCCAGCAGGACTGGACAGGGGGCGTTTTCCAACCGTAGGGCTGAAGCTTTCTTT
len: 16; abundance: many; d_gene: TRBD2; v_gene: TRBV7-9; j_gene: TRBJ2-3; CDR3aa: CASSLGRGGVTDTQYF; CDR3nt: TGTGCCAGCAGCTTAGGGCGGGGGGGCGTTACAGATACGCAGTATTTT
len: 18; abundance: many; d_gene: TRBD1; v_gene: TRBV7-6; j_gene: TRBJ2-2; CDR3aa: CASSLYQHRTGFTGELFF; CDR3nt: TGTGCCAGCAGCTTATATCAACATCGGACAGGGTTCACCGGGGAGCTGTTTTTT
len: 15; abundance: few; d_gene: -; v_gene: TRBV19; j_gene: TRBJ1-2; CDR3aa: CASSRGTTIGYGYTF; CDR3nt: TGTGCCAGTAGTAGGGGGACGACTATTGGCTATGGCTACACCTTC
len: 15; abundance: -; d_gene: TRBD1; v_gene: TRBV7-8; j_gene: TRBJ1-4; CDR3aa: CASSLAGGTGGNLFF; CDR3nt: TGTGCCAGCAGCTTAGCGGGAGGGACAGGGGGAAATCTGTTTTTT
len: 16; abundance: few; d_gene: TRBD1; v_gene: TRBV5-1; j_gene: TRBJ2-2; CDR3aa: CASNQQDRGARGELFF; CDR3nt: TGCGCCAGCAACCAACAGGACAGGGGCGCTCGCGGGGAGCTGTTTTTT
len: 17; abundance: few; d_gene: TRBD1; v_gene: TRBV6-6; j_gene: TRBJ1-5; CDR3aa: CASSISSSRGFDQPQHF; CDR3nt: TGTGCCAGCAGTATCTCTAGTTCCAGGGGGTTCGATCAGCCCCAGCATTTT
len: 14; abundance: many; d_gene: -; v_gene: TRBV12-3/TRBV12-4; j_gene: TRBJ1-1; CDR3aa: CASSFEGRNTEAFF; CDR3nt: TGTGCCAGCAGTTTTGAGGGGCGGAACACTGAAGCTTTCTTT
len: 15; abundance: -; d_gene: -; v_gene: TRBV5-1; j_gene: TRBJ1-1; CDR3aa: CASSSTGPGYTEAFF; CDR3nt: TGCGCCAGCAGCAGCACAGGGCCCGGGTACACTGAAGCTTTCTTT